Sequencing of this T cell receptor beta chain was carried out in a study of CD8+ T cells in alopecia areata. Germline CDR1 reads MNHEY; CDR2 reads SVGAGI. V lost 0 bases and J lost 4, with 6 bases in between. This CDR3 has 13 amino acids. Overall study findings and caveats: Both scalp clonality and the expanded CD8+ clones among the top 100 showed a significant decrease with tofacitinib. Higher clonality and more expanded CD8+ clones appeared in lesional than normal scalp.

Of note for this clone: Its antigen is as yet unknown. The same CDR3 is also encoded by other DNA sequences in this sample.

Sample treatment: oral pan-JAK inhibitor, 5-10 mg twice daily. Lesional scalp punch biopsies and peripheral blood came from alopecia areata patients. It was cDNA, reverse transcribed from extracted RNA, that served as the sequencing template. Repertoires were generated with immunoSEQ multiplex PCR, while TCRdb's copy carries only in-frame clones and drops some. The repertoire consists of over 100,000 clones, with more than 40% occurring once and the leading ten covering roughly 0.5%. This TCR derives from a human donor with alopecia areata. This rearrangement joins TRBV6-5 to TRBJ1-2; D is ambiguous. The sample consisted of CD4+ T cells sorted from blood, taken at week 4, from a patient treated with tofacitinib. The CDR3 sequence: CASSYSGSYGYTF. The DNA of the CDR3 is TGTGCCAGCAGTTACTCAGGGAGCTATGGCTACACCTTC.